This T cell receptor beta chain was captured in a study of T cell responses to AZD1222 COVID-19 vaccine. Study results and limitations: Once two AZD1222 doses were given, Spike-specific TCR breadth and depth went up.

As to this clone: Its specificity is unknown.

TCRdb keeps only in-frame clones here, not all; method: immunoSEQ multiplex PCR. The sample consists of about 150,000 clones, roughly 93% of them appearing once. The germline V gene has CDR1 SGHVS and CDR2 FQNEAQ. The CDR3 is made up of 15 amino acids. The V end was cut by 2 bases, the J end by 2 bases, with 13 bases between. Sequenced material: peripheral blood, taken on day 0 of AZD1222 vaccination. The V call is TRBV7-8, the J call TRBJ2-7; tentatively, D is TRBD2 (7 bases). This receptor was taken from an adult in good health. This CDR3 reads CASSLRGGRAYEQYF. CDR3 sequence (DNA): TGTGCCAGCAGCTTAAGGGGGGGGAGGGCCTACGAGCAGTACTTC.